Presented here are 23 T cell receptor beta chains from one specimen sequenced in a study of T cells in Graves' hyperthyroidism and ophthalmopathy. Authors of the study amplified TCR beta CDR3 regions from RNA transcripts. The HTBI primer set served for first-round RT-PCR of the TCR CDR3. TCRdb independently ran MiXCR on the multiplex PCR reads; one entry per CDR3 protein. The table has a few hundred thousand distinct CDR3 sequences, under 60% seen once. Sequencing was done on a sample of peripheral blood or thyroid tissue (not recorded which). These receptors were taken from a young woman with Graves' hyperthyroidism.

For this clonotype: At one of its ends the junction is not consistent with the germline gene, which may arise from a read error. The CDR3 here is CSVRVSYSSPLHF. DNA of the CDR3: TGCAGCGTCCGGGTTTCCTATAGTTCACCCCTCCACTTT. The chain combines TRBV29-1 with TRBJ1-6; D remains ambiguous. The V gene's germline CDR1 is SQVTM and CDR2 ANQGSEA. The CDR3 extends over 13 amino acids.

Turning to this clonotype: A read error is possible here, since a much larger clone lies one base away. V and J are TRBV5-1 and TRBJ2-5, with a tentative D call TRBD1 (6 bases). Germline CDR1 is SGHRS and CDR2 is YFSETQ. The length of the CDR3 is 12 residues. Trimming pared 5 bases from V and 7 bases from J, leaving 12 bases between. CDR3 sequence: CASRSQGATQYF. Here the CDR3 DNA reads TGCGCCAGCAGATCACAGGGTGCGACCCAGTACTTC.

This clonotype turned up a few times. The chain couples TRBV27 to TRBJ2-2; 12 bases agree with TRBD1. The ends lost 0 bases at V and 2 bases at J; junction bases unmatched: 7. The CDR3 sequence is 19 residues long. The germline CDR1 and CDR2 sequences are MNHEY and SMNVEV (reference sequence). The CDR3 loop is CASSLSLWDRGLNTGELFF. The CDR3 coding sequence is TGTGCCAGCAGTTTATCGCTGTGGGACAGGGGGCTCAACACCGGGGAGCTGTTTTTT.

This clonotype has a count of ten or more. The chain combines TRBV6-1 with TRBJ1-2, with 8 nucleotides matching TRBD1. CDR3 length equals 14 residues. Per the germline V gene, CDR1 is MNHNS and CDR2 is SASEGT. The V gene end was trimmed by 3 bases and the J gene end by 8 bases; junction bases not matched to a gene: 8. For the CDR3, the DNA is TGTGCCAGCAGTGATCGGGACAGGTTCTTCGGCTACACCTTC. The encoded protein is CASSDRDRFFGYTF.

This clonotype was counted ten times or more. The V gene is TRBV12-5, the J gene TRBJ2-7; 7 nucleotides align to TRBD1. Trimming at V came to 5 bases and at J to 4 bases, leaving 11 bases not matched to a gene. This CDR3 region has 15 residues. Germline CDR1 reads LGHNT; CDR2 reads FRNRAP. CDR3 amino acids: CASGLRQGPRYEQYF. Written as DNA, the CDR3 is TGTGCTAGTGGTCTGAGACAGGGACCGAGGTACGAGCAGTACTTC.

This clonotype came up many times. This chain uses TRBV15 with TRBJ2-7; D is perhaps TRBD1 or TRBD2 (5 bases each). Germline V gene data show CDR1 as LNHNV and CDR2 as YYDKDF (reference sequence). V was pared by 8 bases and J by 6 bases, with 8 bases between. The CDR3 contains 10 residues. CDR3 loop: CATGGSEQYF. The DNA for the CDR3 is TGTGCCACCGGGGGAAGCGAGCAGTACTTC.

There are many counts of this clonotype. The chain joins TRBV9 to TRBJ2-5; 8 nucleotides agree with TRBD2. The J segment lost 5 bases and the V segment lost 0 bases, leaving 9 bases of the junction unmatched. The CDR3 spans 16 residues. Germline CDR1 reads SGDLS; CDR2 reads YYNGEE. Here the CDR3 DNA reads TGTGCCAGCAGCGTAGAGAGCGGGAGACGCCCGGAGACCCAGTACTTC. The encoded protein is CASSVESGRRPETQYF.

This chain joins TRBV20-1 and TRBJ2-1; possible D gene TRBD2, 5 bases. The germline CDR1 and CDR2 sequences are DFQATT and SNEGSKA (reference sequence). The V gene lost 6 bases and the J gene lost 5 bases, with 23 bases spanning the gap. This CDR3 is 16 amino acids long. The CDR3 region is CSAMHLSGISNNEQFF. The CDR3 coding sequence is TGCAGTGCCATGCATTTATCGGGGATTTCCAACAATGAGCAGTTCTTC.

This clonotype was seen a handful of times. The V and J genes are TRBV30 and TRBJ1-2; D is perhaps TRBD1 (6 bases). The CDR3 is 12 amino acids. The germline V and J ends were trimmed by 1 base and 4 bases, with 7 bases remaining between them. From germline, CDR1 is GTSNPN and CDR2 SVGIG (reference sequence). The CDR3 sequence: CAWSAGVYGYTF. The CDR3 DNA follows: TGTGCCTGGAGTGCAGGGGTCTATGGCTACACCTTC.

The rearrangement joins TRBV5-6 to TRBJ1-2; D remains ambiguous. Germline V gene lookup returns CDR1 SGHDT and CDR2 YYEEEE. The CDR3 spans 17 residues. Trimming took off 0 bases at V and 5 bases at J, with 20 bases between the two ends. In nucleotides, the CDR3 is TGTGCCAGCAGCTTGGCCGCTGGGAATGAAAAACTATATGGCTACACCTTC. This sequence encodes CASSLAAGNEKLYGYTF.

This clonotype was picked up many times. The V gene is TRBV5-1, the J gene TRBJ1-4; 7 bases fit TRBD1. The germline V gene encodes CDR1 SGHRS and CDR2 YFSETQ. V dropped 4 bases and J dropped 8; count of bases not matched to a gene: 11. The CDR3 sequence is 15 residues long. The CDR3 sequence: CASSRTPTGYEKLFF. Written as DNA, the CDR3 is TGCGCCAGCAGCCGTACCCCGACAGGGTACGAAAAACTGTTTTTT.

The rearrangement links TRBV15 to TRBJ1-2; 9 bases map to TRBD1. V shed 1 base, J shed 5 bases, and the junction held 5 bases outside the gene matches. The CDR3 is made up of 15 amino acids. Germline CDR1 is LNHNV and CDR2 is YYDKDF (reference sequence). The DNA for the CDR3 is TGTGCCACCAGCAGAGGTAGTGGGACAGGGTATGGCTACACCTTC. Protein: CATSRGSGTGYGYTF.

This clonotype has more than one count but fewer than ten. The rearrangement uses TRBV29-1 and TRBJ2-3; TRBD1 might be the D (6 bases). Between the trimmed V and J ends, which lost 1 base and 4 bases, there was a span of 15 bases. Germline values: CDR1 SQVTM, CDR2 ANQGSEA. The CDR3 is 15 amino acids. CDR3 region: CSVEGQAVSADTQYF. For the CDR3, the DNA is TGCAGCGTTGAAGGACAGGCCGTTTCAGCAGATACGCAGTATTTT.

Concerning this clonotype: The conserved phenylalanine or tryptophan normally closing the CDR3 is absent here, so this likely arose from a read error. The V gene is TRBV19, the J gene TRBJ2-1; 14 bases agree with TRBD2. Germline V lookup: CDR1 LNHDA, CDR2 SQIVND (reference sequence). This CDR3 has 16 amino acids. V shed 8 bases and J 6 bases; nucleotides not matched to a gene: 9. This CDR3 reads CASRFRLAGGINEQFL. Here the CDR3 DNA reads TGTGCCAGTCGATTCAGACTAGCGGGAGGGATCAATGAGCAGTTCCTC.

This chain connects TRBV20-1 to TRBJ2-7; TRBD2 matches at 9 bases. This CDR3 has 15 residues. Germline trimming cut 6 bases from V and 7 bases from J; bases unmatched to any gene: 16. Germline V gene data show CDR1 as DFQATT and CDR2 as SNEGSKA (reference sequence). CDR3 sequence (DNA): TGCAGTGCCAGCAGTCGCCCCGGGACTAGCTGGGAGCAGTACTTC. Amino acid sequence: CSASSRPGTSWEQYF.

V gene TRBV7-6 combines with J gene TRBJ2-7; 7 nucleotides line up with TRBD2. The CDR3 is made up of 13 amino acids. The V segment lost 4 bases and the J segment 5 bases; nucleotides outside the gene matches: 5. Germline CDR1 and CDR2: SGHVS and FNYEAQ. The CDR3, as DNA: TGTGCCAGCAGCTCTGGGAGGGGTCACGAGCAGTACTTC. Its protein product is CASSSGRGHEQYF.

The chain combines TRBV20-1 with TRBJ2-3; perhaps TRBD2 as D (5 bases). Trimming removed 0 bases at V and 0 bases at J, with 13 bases between. CDR1 DFQATT and CDR2 SNEGSKA come from the germline V gene (reference sequence). CDR3 length: 16 amino acids. In DNA, the CDR3 is TGCAGTGCTAGAGATCTGGGAGCGAGAAGCACAGATACGCAGTATTTT. Its protein product is CSARDLGARSTDTQYF.

This clonotype has a handful of counts. The chain uses TRBV12-3 or TRBV12-4 and TRBJ2-3; tentatively, D is TRBD1 (6 bases). V was pared by 7 bases and J by 4 bases, with 15 bases between. This CDR3 contains 14 residues. The chain's CDR3 is CASTRGGQSDTQYF. CDR3 DNA sequence: TGTGCCAGCACCCGGGGCGGACAGTCAGATACGCAGTATTTT.

The chain employs TRBV18 and TRBJ1-1, with D maybe TRBD1 (6 bases). V gave up 4 bases and J gave up 4 bases, with 13 bases separating them. CDR1 is KGHSH and CDR2 is LQKENI in the germline V gene. CDR3 size: 14 residues. CDR3 nucleotides: TGTGCCAGCTCACTGACCCAGGGGAGCACTGAAGCTTTCTTT. It encodes CASSLTQGSTEAFF. The full variable domain, completed using reference TRBV18 and TRBJ1-1, is NAGVMQNPRHLVRRRGQEARLRCSPMKGHSHVYWYRQLPEEGLKFMVYLQKENIIDESGMPKERFSAEFPKEGPSILRIQQVVRGDSAAYFCASSLTQGSTEAFFGQGTRLTVV.

This clonotype was found many times. The chain uses TRBV20-1 and TRBJ2-7; TRBD2 agrees at 10 bases. J was trimmed by 4 bases and V by 0 bases; bases with no gene match: 6. The germline gives CDR1 DFQATT, CDR2 SNEGSKA (reference sequence). CDR3 size: 15 residues. The CDR3 DNA reads TGCAGTGCTAGAGATTATAGCGGGAGGTTGTACGAGCAGTACTTC. Amino acids: CSARDYSGRLYEQYF.

The chain links TRBV7-8 to TRBJ2-7, with D possibly being TRBD1 or TRBD2 (5 bases each). V dropped 3 bases and J dropped 6 bases, with 21 bases sitting between them. Germline CDR1 is SGHVS and CDR2 is FQNEAQ. CDR3 length: 16 amino acids. The CDR3, as DNA: TGTGCCAGCAGCTTGCTGCCGGGACGGCGGCCTGGCGAGCAGTACTTC. Residues: CASSLLPGRRPGEQYF. The full variable domain, in which reference TRBV7-8 and TRBJ2-7 provide the parts outside the CDR3, is GAGVSQSPRYKVAKRGQDVALRCDPISGHVSLFWYQQALGQGPEFLTYFQNEAQLDKSGLPSDRFFAERPEGSVSTLKIQRTQQEDSAVYLCASSLLPGRRPGEQYFGPGTRLTVT.

This chain links TRBV12-3 or TRBV12-4 with TRBJ2-5; no clear D. V lost 10 bases and J lost 4, with 13 bases in between. The CDR3 runs to 12 residues. The CDR3 spells CAITKWTETQYF. The CDR3 region has the DNA TGTGCCATCACAAAATGGACAGAGACCCAGTACTTC.

This clonotype was seen many times. This chain connects TRBV10-3 to TRBJ2-2, with a tentative D call TRBD2 (5 bases). Looked up from germline, CDR1 is ENHRY and CDR2 is SYGVKD. Trimming stripped 5 bases from V and 1 base from J, with 8 bases between. The CDR3 totals 14 residues. The CDR3 bases are TGTGCCATCAGTCGCGGGTGGAACACCGGGGAGCTGTTTTTT. As protein: CAISRGWNTGELFF.